This T cell receptor beta chain came from a study of blood T cell repertoires in COVID-19. About the study: T cells, B-cell-depleted T cells, or PBMCs supplied cDNA or gDNA.

With V trimmed by 2 bases and J by 5 bases, 9 bases remained unmatched. This CDR3 has 16 residues. Germline V CDR1 and CDR2: ENHRY, SYGVKD. Profiling relied on immunoSEQ multiplex PCR, and the TCRdb table lists in-frame clones only, not all of them. This table holds about 100,000 clones, roughly nine tenths found once. This TCR was sampled from a man aged 40-49 years with active or convalescent COVID-19. The chain employs TRBV10-3 and TRBJ2-3, with 8 positions matching TRBD2. The specimen was peripheral blood. The CDR3 DNA is TGTGCCATCAGTGAGCCCCTTAGCGGGAATGGAGATACGCAGTATTTT. It is translated as CAISEPLSGNGDTQYF.